This T cell receptor (beta chain) stems from a study of cytotoxic CD8 clonotypes in ibrutinib-treated CLL. Study-wide background: Over 9 relapsed/refractory, roughly 15 treatment-naive; under 18 IGHV unmutated. Response was recorded as partial in 25 or so patients and complete in 2; at median roughly 70 months, around 14 remained remitted and about twelve had progressed.

The TCR beta libraries used about 2.2 micrograms of genomic DNA that came from cryopreserved PBMCs. The CDR3 loop spans 14 amino acids. Looked up from germline, CDR1 is SNHLY and CDR2 is FYNNEI. With 5 bases clipped from V and 4 bases from J, the junction kept 7 bases outside the gene matches. Method: immunoSEQ multiplex PCR; TCRdb's copy keeps in-frame clones and lacks some. This table holds about 300,000 clones, over 60% found once. The gene calls are TRBV2 and TRBJ1-1, with 7 bases lining up with TRBD1. The sequence derives from a human donor with chronic lymphocytic leukemia. This specimen was PBMCs, taken after 36 months of ibrutinib treatment. The CDR3 reads CASSQIRGGTEAFF. In DNA, the CDR3 is TGTGCCAGCAGTCAAATCAGGGGGGGCACTGAAGCTTTCTTT.